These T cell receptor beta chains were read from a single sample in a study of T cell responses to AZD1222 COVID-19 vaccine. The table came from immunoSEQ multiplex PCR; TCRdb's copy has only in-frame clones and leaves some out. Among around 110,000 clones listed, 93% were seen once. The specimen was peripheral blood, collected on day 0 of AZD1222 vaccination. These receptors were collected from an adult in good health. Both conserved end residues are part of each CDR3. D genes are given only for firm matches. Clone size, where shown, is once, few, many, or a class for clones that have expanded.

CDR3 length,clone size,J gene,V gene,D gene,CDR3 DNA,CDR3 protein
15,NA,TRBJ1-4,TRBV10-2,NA,TGCGCCAGCCAGGACAGATTTGCAACTAATGAAAAACTGTTTTTT,CASQDRFATNEKLFF
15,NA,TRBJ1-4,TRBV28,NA,TGTGCCAGCAGACGGGGACACCTAACTAATGAAAAACTGTTTTTT,CASRRGHLTNEKLFF
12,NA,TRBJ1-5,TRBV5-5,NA,TGTGCCAGCAGCTTGGAAGTTGGTCTCCAGCATTTT,CASSLEVGLQHF
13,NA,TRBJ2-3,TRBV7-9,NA,TGTGCCAGCAGCTTTAAGGCGCGAGATACGCAGTATTTT,CASSFKARDTQYF
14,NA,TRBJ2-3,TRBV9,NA,TGTGCCAGCAGCCCTAGACTCCTGGGCGATACGCAGTATTTT,CASSPRLLGDTQYF
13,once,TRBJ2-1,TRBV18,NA,TGTGCCAGCTCACGGGCAGCAGACAATGAGCAGTTCTTC,CASSRAADNEQFF
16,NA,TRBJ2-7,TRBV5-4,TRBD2,TGTGCCAGCAGCCCGACTAGCGGGAGTAGGCCCTACGAGCAGTACTTC,CASSPTSGSRPYEQYF
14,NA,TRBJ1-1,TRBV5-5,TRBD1,TGTGCCAGCAAGCTTGGTACAGGGGACGCTGAAGCTTTCTTT,CASKLGTGDAEAFF
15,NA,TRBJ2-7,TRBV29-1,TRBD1,TGCAGCGCCCAGGGGGTCCAGGGGCTCTCCTACGAGCAGTACTTC,CSAQGVQGLSYEQYF
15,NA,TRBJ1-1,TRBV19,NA,TGTGCCAGTAGTATAGCAGCCTCCGTGAACACTGAAGCTTTCTTT,CASSIAASVNTEAFF
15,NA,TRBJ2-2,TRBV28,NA,TGTGCCAGCAGTTTTCCAGGGATGGGCACCGGGGAGCTGTTTTTT,CASSFPGMGTGELFF
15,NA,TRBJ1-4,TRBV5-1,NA,TGCGCCAGCAGCTTTTTCGGGGAGGGGAATGAAAAACTGTTTTTT,CASSFFGEGNEKLFF
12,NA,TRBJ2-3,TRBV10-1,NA,TGCGCCAGCGGGACCATCACAGATACGCAGTATTTT,CASGTITDTQYF
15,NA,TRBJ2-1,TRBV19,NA,TGTGCCAGTAGTATCTGGCGGGAATCCTTCAATGAGCAGTTCTTC,CASSIWRESFNEQFF
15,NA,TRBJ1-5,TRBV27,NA,TGTGCCAGCAGTCTGATACCCCCGGGCAATCAGCCCCAGCATTTT,CASSLIPPGNQPQHF
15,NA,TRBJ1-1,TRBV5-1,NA,TGCGCCAGCAGCTTCGCCACAGGGTCGGGCGCTGAAGCTTTCTTT,CASSFATGSGAEAFF
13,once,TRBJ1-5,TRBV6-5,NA,TGTGCCAGCGACCATGGAGTGGGTCAGCCCCAGCATTTT,CASDHGVGQPQHF
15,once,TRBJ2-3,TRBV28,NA,TGTGCCAGCACCTTGGGGGCAACAAGCACAGATACGCAGTATTTT,CASTLGATSTDTQYF
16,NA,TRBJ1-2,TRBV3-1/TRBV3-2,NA,TGTGCCAGCAGCCAAGAGAGTACCAGGGTGGCCTATGGCTACACCTTC,CASSQESTRVAYGYTF
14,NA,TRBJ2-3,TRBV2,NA,TGTGCCAGCAGTGAAAGGCTTCCCACAGATACGCAGTATTTT,CASSERLPTDTQYF
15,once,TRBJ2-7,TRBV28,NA,TGTGCCAGCAGTTTCGGACGCGGAGGGGGTTACGAGCAGTACTTC,CASSFGRGGGYEQYF
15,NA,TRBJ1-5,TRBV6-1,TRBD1,TGTGCCAGCAGTGACCAGGGGGAGGTTGGACAGCCCCAGCATTTT,CASSDQGEVGQPQHF
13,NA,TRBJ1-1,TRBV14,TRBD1,TGTGCCAGCAGTCTTACAGGGGGCACTGAAGCTTTCTTT,CASSLTGGTEAFF
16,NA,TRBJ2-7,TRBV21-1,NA,TGTGCCAGCAGCAAAGCGCTTACAGTTCCCTCCTACGAGCAGTACTTC,CASSKALTVPSYEQYF
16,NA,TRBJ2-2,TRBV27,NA,TGTGCCAGCAGTTTAAAGGACTGGACGAACACCGGGGAGCTGTTTTTT,CASSLKDWTNTGELFF
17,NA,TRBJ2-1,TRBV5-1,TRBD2,TGCGCCAGCAGCTTACCGTTAGCGGGAAGCTCCTACAATGAGCAGTTCTTC,CASSLPLAGSSYNEQFF
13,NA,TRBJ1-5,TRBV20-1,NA,TGCAGTGCTAGTCATCAGCGGAGTCAGCCCCAGCATTTT,CSASHQRSQPQHF
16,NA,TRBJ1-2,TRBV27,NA,TGTGCCACCTTGGACCGCGACAGCCCCGCTAACTATGGCTACACCTTC,CATLDRDSPANYGYTF
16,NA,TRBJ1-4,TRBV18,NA,TGTGCCAGCTCACTACAACAGGGCGCCCTGAATGAAAAACTGTTTTTT,CASSLQQGALNEKLFF
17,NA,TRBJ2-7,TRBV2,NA,TGTGCCAGCAAGGAGCTATCGAGTCCAGCTCAACTCGGCGAGCAGTACTTC,CASKELSSPAQLGEQYF
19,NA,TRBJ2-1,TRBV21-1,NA,TGTGCCAGCAGCGCGACTAGCGGGAGGGCCTCCCACTCCTACAATGAGCAGTTCTTC,CASSATSGRASHSYNEQFF
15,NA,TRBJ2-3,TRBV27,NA,TGTGCCAGCAGCACCGGGGCAGGTGGAGCAGATACGCAGTATTTT,CASSTGAGGADTQYF
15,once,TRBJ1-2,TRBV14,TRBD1,TGTGCCAGCAGGCGATTCGGGACAGGGAACTATGGCTACACCTTC,CASRRFGTGNYGYTF
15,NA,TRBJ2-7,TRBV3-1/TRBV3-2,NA,TGTGCCAGCAGCCAAGGGGGAGCGTGGATCTACGAGCAGTACTTC,CASSQGGAWIYEQYF
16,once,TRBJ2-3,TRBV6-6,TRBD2,TGTGCCAGCAGTCGAGTACTAGCGGGAGCCGCAGATACGCAGTATTTT,CASSRVLAGAADTQYF
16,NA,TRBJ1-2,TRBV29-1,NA,TGCAGCGTTCCTCCTACCGGGACACCGACGAGCTATGGCTACACCTTC,CSVPPTGTPTSYGYTF
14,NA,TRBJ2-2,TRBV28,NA,TGTGCCAGCAGTTTAGTTGGGGGAACCGGGGAGCTGTTTTTT,CASSLVGGTGELFF
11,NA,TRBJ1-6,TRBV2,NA,TGTGCCAGCAGTACAGGATCACCCCTCCACTTT,CASSTGSPLHF
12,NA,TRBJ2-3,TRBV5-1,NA,TGCGCCAGCAGCGGGGAAACAGATACGCAGTATTTT,CASSGETDTQYF
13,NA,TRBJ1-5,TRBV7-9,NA,TGTGCCAGCAGCCTCTCAGGGGATCAGCCCCAGCATTTT,CASSLSGDQPQHF
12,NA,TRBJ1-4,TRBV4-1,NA,TGCGCCAGCAGCCAGAGGGGTGAAAAACTGTTTTTT,CASSQRGEKLFF
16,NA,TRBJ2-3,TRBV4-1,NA,TGCGCCAGCAGCCAAGGGAGCGACACGTTCACAGATACGCAGTATTTT,CASSQGSDTFTDTQYF
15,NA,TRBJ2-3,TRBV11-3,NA,TGTGCCAGCAGCGGGCTTCAGCATCCCACAGATACGCAGTATTTT,CASSGLQHPTDTQYF
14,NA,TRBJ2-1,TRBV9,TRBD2,TGTGCCAGCAGCCCGCGGACTAGGACGAATGAGCAGTTCTTC,CASSPRTRTNEQFF
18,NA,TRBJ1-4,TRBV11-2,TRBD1,TGTGCCAGCAGCTTAGTTGGGACAGCCGGAGACCTTAATGAAAAACTGTTTTTT,CASSLVGTAGDLNEKLFF
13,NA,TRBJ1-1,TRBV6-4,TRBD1,TGTGCCAGCAGGCGGGACAGCGGGACTGAAGCTTTCTTT,CASRRDSGTEAFF
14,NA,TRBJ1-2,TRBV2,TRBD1,TGTGCCAGCAATGGGGACAGGATGATCTATGGCTACACCTTC,CASNGDRMIYGYTF
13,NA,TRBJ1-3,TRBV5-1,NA,TGCGCCAGCAGCTTGGGGTCATCGGACACCATATATTTT,CASSLGSSDTIYF
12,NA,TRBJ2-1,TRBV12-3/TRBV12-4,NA,TGTGCCAGCAGCCTTAGCTGGAATGAGCAGTTCTTC,CASSLSWNEQFF
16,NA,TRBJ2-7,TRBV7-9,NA,TGTGCCAGCAGCTTAGACGCGGGGTCTTTCGCCTACGAGCAGTACTTC,CASSLDAGSFAYEQYF
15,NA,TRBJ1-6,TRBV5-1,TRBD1,TGCGCCAGCAGCTTGGTGGGACAGGGGGAGAGTCCCCTCCACTTT,CASSLVGQGESPLHF
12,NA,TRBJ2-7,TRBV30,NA,TGTGCCTGGAGCACGTCCTCCTACGAGCAGTACTTC,CAWSTSSYEQYF
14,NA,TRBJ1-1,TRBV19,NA,TGTGCCAGTAGTATATATGGGGGACGCACTGAAGCTTTCTTT,CASSIYGGRTEAFF
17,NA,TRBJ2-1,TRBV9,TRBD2,TGTGCCAGCAGCGACCCCCCGGGAGGCAGCTCCTACAATGAGCAGTTCTTC,CASSDPPGGSSYNEQFF
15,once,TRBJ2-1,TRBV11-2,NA,TGTGCCAGCAGCCCACCAACCGGGACAAACAATGAGCAGTTCTTC,CASSPPTGTNNEQFF